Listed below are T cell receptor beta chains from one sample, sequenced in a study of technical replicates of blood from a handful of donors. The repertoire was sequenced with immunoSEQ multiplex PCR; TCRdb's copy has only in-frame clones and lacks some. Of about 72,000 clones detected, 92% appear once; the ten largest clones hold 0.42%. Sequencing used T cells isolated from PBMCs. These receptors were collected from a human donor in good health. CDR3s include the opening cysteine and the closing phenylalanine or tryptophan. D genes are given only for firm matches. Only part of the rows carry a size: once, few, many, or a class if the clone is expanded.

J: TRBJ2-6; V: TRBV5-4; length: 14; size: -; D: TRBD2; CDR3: CASSLEAGSDVLTF; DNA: TGTGCCAGCAGCTTGGAAGCGGGAAGCGACGTCCTGACTTTC
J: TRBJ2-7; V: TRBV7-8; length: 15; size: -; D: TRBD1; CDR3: CASSLGRGSVYEQYF; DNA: TGTGCCAGCAGCTTAGGCAGGGGGTCCGTCTACGAGCAGTACTTC
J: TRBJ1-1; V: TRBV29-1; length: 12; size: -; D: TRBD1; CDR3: CSVGDRNTEAFF; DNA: TGCAGCGTGGGGGACAGGAACACTGAAGCTTTCTTT
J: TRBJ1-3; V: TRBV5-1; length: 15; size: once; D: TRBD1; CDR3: CASSLDTGAGNTIYF; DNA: TGCGCCAGCAGCTTGGATACAGGGGCCGGAAACACCATATATTTT
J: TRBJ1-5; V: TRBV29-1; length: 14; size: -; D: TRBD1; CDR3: CSVRGQGSNQPQHF; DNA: TGCAGCGTCAGAGGACAGGGAAGCAATCAGCCCCAGCATTTT
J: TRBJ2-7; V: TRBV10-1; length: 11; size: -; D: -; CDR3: CASSEDFEQYF; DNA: TGCGCCAGCAGTGAGGACTTCGAGCAGTACTTC
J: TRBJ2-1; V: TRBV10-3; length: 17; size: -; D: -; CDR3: CATSSSYDIGTYNEQFF; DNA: TGTGCCACCTCAAGCTCTTATGACATTGGAACCTACAATGAGCAGTTCTTC
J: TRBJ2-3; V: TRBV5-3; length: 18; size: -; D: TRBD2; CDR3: CARSPATGGMIGADTQYF; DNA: TGTGCCAGAAGCCCTGCCACGGGAGGGATGATTGGCGCAGATACGCAGTATTTT
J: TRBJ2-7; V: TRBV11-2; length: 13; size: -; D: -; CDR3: CASSSERTAEQYF; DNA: TGTGCCAGCAGCTCCGAACGGACAGCAGAGCAGTACTTC
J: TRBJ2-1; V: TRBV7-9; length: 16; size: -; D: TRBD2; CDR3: CASSSGSGTSYNEQFF; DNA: TGTGCCAGCAGCTCCGGTAGCGGGACGTCCTACAATGAGCAGTTCTTC
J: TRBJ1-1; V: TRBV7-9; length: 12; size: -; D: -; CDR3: CASSLRMREAFF; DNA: TGTGCCAGCAGCTTGCGCATGAGGGAAGCTTTCTTT
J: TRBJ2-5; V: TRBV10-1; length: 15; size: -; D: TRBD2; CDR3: CASSGLAGSQETQYF; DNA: TGCGCCAGCAGTGGACTAGCGGGAAGTCAAGAGACCCAGTACTTC
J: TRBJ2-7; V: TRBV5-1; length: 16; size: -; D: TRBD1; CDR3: CASRTPGQGAQNEQYF; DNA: TGCGCCAGCAGAACCCCGGGACAGGGGGCGCAAAACGAGCAGTACTTC
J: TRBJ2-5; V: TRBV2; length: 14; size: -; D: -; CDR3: CASVGGFAQETQYF; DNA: TGTGCCAGCGTTGGGGGGTTCGCTCAGGAGACCCAGTACTTC
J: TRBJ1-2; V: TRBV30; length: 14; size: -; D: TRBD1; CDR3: CAWSAGTGGKSYTF; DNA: TGTGCCTGGAGTGCCGGGACAGGGGGTAAGAGCTACACCTTC
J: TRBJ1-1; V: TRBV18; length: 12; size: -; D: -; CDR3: CASRTVNTEAFF; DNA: TGTGCCAGCCGGACAGTGAACACTGAAGCTTTCTTT
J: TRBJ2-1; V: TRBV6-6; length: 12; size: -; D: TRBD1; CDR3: CASMTGVNEQFF; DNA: TGTGCCAGCATGACAGGGGTAAATGAGCAGTTCTTC
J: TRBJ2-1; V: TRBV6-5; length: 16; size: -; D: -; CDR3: CASSYLDGFSGNEQFF; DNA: TGTGCCAGCAGTTACTTAGACGGATTTTCGGGTAATGAGCAGTTCTTC
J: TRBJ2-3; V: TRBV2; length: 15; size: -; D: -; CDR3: CASSGGGTFTDTQYF; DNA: TGTGCCAGCAGTGGCGGCGGTACATTCACAGATACGCAGTATTTT
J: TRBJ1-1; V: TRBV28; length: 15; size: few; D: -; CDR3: CASSLLAATNTEAFF; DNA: TGTGCCAGCAGTTTGTTAGCCGCAACGAACACTGAAGCTTTCTTT
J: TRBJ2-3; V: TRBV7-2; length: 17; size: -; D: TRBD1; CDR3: CASSLRLRTGGPDTQYF; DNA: TGTGCCAGCAGCTTAAGATTAAGGACAGGGGGTCCAGATACGCAGTATTTT
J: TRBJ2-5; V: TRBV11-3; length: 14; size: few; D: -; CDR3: CASSLGRGSETQYF; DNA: TGTGCCAGCAGCTTAGGCAGGGGATCGGAGACCCAGTACTTC
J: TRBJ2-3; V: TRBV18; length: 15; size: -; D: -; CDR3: CASSLAGQSTDTQYF; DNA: TGTGCCAGCTCACTTGCGGGACAGAGCACAGATACGCAGTATTTT
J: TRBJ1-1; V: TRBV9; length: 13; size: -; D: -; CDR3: CASSVVVGTEAFF; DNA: TGTGCCAGCAGCGTAGTCGTCGGGACTGAAGCTTTCTTT
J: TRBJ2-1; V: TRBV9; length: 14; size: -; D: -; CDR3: CASSVVGIGNEQFF; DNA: TGTGCCAGCAGCGTAGTCGGTATCGGGAATGAGCAGTTCTTC
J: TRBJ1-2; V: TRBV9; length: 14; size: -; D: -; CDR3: CASSQEKGFYGYTF; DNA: TGTGCCAGCAGCCAAGAAAAGGGGTTCTATGGCTACACCTTC
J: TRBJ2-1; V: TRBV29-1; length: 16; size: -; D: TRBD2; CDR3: CSVDYGVAGVGNEQFF; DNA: TGCAGCGTTGACTACGGCGTAGCGGGAGTCGGAAATGAGCAGTTCTTC
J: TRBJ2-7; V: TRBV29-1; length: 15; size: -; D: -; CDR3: CSVNPRDFHSYEQYF; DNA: TGCAGCGTGAACCCCCGGGACTTCCACTCCTACGAGCAGTACTTC
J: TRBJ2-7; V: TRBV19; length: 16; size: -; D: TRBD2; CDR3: CASSRTSGTISYEQYF; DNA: TGTGCCAGTAGTAGGACTAGCGGGACCATTTCCTACGAGCAGTACTTC